These 23 T cell receptor beta chains came from one sample sequenced in a study of blood T cell repertoires in COVID-19. Sequencing used immunoSEQ multiplex PCR; TCRdb keeps in-frame clones, though not all of them. The sample holds hundreds of thousands of clones, 65% to 90% seen once. Sample: PBMCs or T cells enriched from blood (not recorded which). These receptors all stem from a man between 35 and 55 years old who had recovered from COVID-19.

The chain combines TRBV5-4 with TRBJ2-3, with D perhaps TRBD2 (6 bases). The CDR3 totals 13 residues. V lost 0 bases and J lost 12, with 14 bases in between. CDR1 is SGHNT and CDR2 is YYREEE in the germline V gene (reference sequence). The CDR3 region has the DNA TGTGCCAGCAGCTTGGCTAGCGCGGGCACTCAGTATTTT. It is translated as CASSLASAGTQYF.

This chain connects TRBV28 to TRBJ2-7; TRBD2 matches at 7 bases. Germline loops: CDR1 MDHEN, CDR2 SYDVKM. This CDR3 region has 16 residues. Trimming took 3 bases from V and 0 from J; bases not matched to a gene: 8. The chain's CDR3 is CASSFVSGRSSYEQYF. The CDR3 DNA sequence: TGTGCCAGCAGTTTTGTGTCCGGGAGGAGCTCCTACGAGCAGTACTTC.

The J gene is TRBJ2-3, the V gene TRBV12-5; the match to TRBD2 covers 11 bases. V shed 5 bases and J 5 bases; nucleotides not matched to a gene: 9. Germline-derived CDR1 and CDR2 are LGHNT and FRNRAP. CDR3 size: 16 residues. CDR3 nucleotide sequence: TGTGCTAGTGGTCTAGGCCTAGCGGGGGGCGGAGATACGCAGTATTTT. It codes for CASGLGLAGGGDTQYF.

This chain joins TRBV5-6 and TRBJ2-1; tentative D call: TRBD2 (5 bases). Germline V gene data show CDR1 as SGHDT and CDR2 as YYEEEE. Trimming pared 4 bases from V and 4 bases from J, leaving 18 bases between. This CDR3 comprises 16 residues. DNA of the CDR3: TGTGCCAGCAGCGGAGGCCGGGTGTTGAGATACAATGAGCAGTTCTTC. Amino acids: CASSGGRVLRYNEQFF.

This clone was found once. V gene TRBV29-1 combines with J gene TRBJ2-1, with D tentatively TRBD2 (6 bases). CDR1 is SQVTM, CDR2 ANQGSEA, per germline. Trimming shortened V by 6 bases and J by 0 bases, and 12 bases separated the two germline ends. CDR3 length: 14 amino acids. DNA for the CDR3: TGCAGCGTGGAGGGATACTACTCCTACAATGAGCAGTTCTTC. Translation: CSVEGYYSYNEQFF.

This clone was observed at least ten times. This sample also contains other DNA sequences that code for the same CDR3. The chain's CDR3 is CATSRDEDEQYF. The CDR3 nucleotides read TGTGCCACCAGCAGAGATGAGGACGAGCAGTACTTC. The V gene is TRBV15, the J gene TRBJ2-7; D uncertain. CDR3 size: 12 residues. Between the trimmed V and J ends, which lost 0 bases and 5 bases, there was a span of 5 bases. Germline CDR1 is LNHNV and CDR2 is YYDKDF (reference sequence).

The chain employs TRBV28 and TRBJ1-5, with D uncertain. The CDR3 is 12 residues long. Germline-derived CDR1 and CDR2 are MDHEN and SYDVKM. V gave up 5 bases and J gave up 3 bases, with 5 bases separating them. For the CDR3, the DNA is TGTGCCAGCAGTCCCTCCAATCAGCCCCAGCATTTT. This encodes CASSPSNQPQHF.

The rearrangement uses TRBV2 and TRBJ1-3; perhaps TRBD1 as D (5 bases). The V and J ends lost 6 bases and 0 bases respectively, with 12 bases between them. Germline-derived CDR1 and CDR2 are SNHLY and FYNNEI. CDR3 length: 15 amino acids. CDR3 amino acids: CASRGLSTSGNTIYF. CDR3 DNA sequence: TGTGCCAGCAGGGGGCTCAGTACCTCTGGAAACACCATATATTTT.

The chain links TRBV10-3 to TRBJ2-3; the match to TRBD2 covers 16 bases. V lost 8 bases and J lost 0; bases outside the gene matches: 8. The CDR3 totals 18 residues. CDR1 and CDR2 from the germline V gene are ENHRY and SYGVKD. CDR3: CAIRTGTSGGVSTDTQYF. DNA of the CDR3: TGTGCCATCCGAACCGGGACTAGCGGGGGGGTTAGCACAGATACGCAGTATTTT.

The chain has TRBV29-1 and TRBJ2-7, with 11 bases matching TRBD2. The CDR3 length is 15 residues. V shed 5 bases and J 3 bases; nucleotides not matched to a gene: 9. Germline values: CDR1 SQVTM, CDR2 ANQGSEA. The chain's CDR3 is CSVLPTSGTGYEQYF. DNA for the CDR3: TGCAGCGTTCTACCGACTAGCGGGACTGGCTACGAGCAGTACTTC.

In the case of this clone: The same CDR3 is also encoded by other DNA sequences in this sample. The J gene is TRBJ2-7, the V gene TRBV5-1; D might be TRBD2 (5 bases). Between the trimmed V and J ends, which lost 0 bases and 2 bases, there was a span of 9 bases. The germline V gene has CDR1 SGHRS and CDR2 YFSETQ. The CDR3 consists of 14 residues. As DNA, the CDR3 is TGCGCCAGCAGCTTGGGACGGGAAACCTACGAGCAGTACTTC. This encodes CASSLGRETYEQYF.

The chain uses TRBV7-2 and TRBJ1-2; D is uncertain. The CDR3 has 13 residues. V shed 4 bases and J shed 4 bases, with 10 bases lying between them. From germline, CDR1 is SGHTA and CDR2 FQGNSA. CDR3 sequence reads: CASSSVNTYGYTF. The CDR3 nucleotides read TGTGCCAGCAGCTCCGTCAACACCTATGGCTACACCTTC.

V and J are TRBV6-5 and TRBJ1-2, with D unresolved. Germline CDR1 MNHEY, CDR2 SVGAGI. The CDR3 totals 13 residues. With 2 bases removed from V and 1 base from J, the gap between germline ends came to 5 bases. The CDR3 region has the DNA TGTGCCAGCAGTTACAATCTTAACTATGGCTACACCTTC. Its translation: CASSYNLNYGYTF.

The chain joins TRBV5-4 to TRBJ1-4; D uncertain. The germline V gene has CDR1 SGHNT and CDR2 YYREEE (reference sequence). This CDR3 is built from 14 residues. V lost 5 bases and J 3 bases, leaving 11 bases between the germline ends. DNA of the CDR3: TGTGCCAGCAGTCCCTTGGGCCCTAATGAAAAACTGTTTTTT. This translates into CASSPLGPNEKLFF.

The rearrangement uses TRBV12-3 or TRBV12-4 and TRBJ2-1; 8 bases are a match to TRBD2. There are 13 residues in the CDR3. Losses at the gene ends were 5 bases for V and 4 bases for J; bases not matched to a gene: 1. In DNA form, the CDR3 reads TGTGCCAGCAGTCCGGGGGGGTACAATGAGCAGTTCTTC. It translates to CASSPGGYNEQFF.

The chain is built from TRBV19 and TRBJ2-1, with 10 positions matching TRBD1. Per germline, CDR1 LNHDA and CDR2 SQIVND (reference sequence). The ends lost 4 bases at V and 6 bases at J; junction bases unmatched: 3. The CDR3 has 14 residues. The CDR3: CASSNRDRGNEQFF. CDR3 in DNA: TGTGCCAGTAGTAACCGGGACAGGGGCAATGAGCAGTTCTTC.

The V and J genes are TRBV18 and TRBJ2-2; D ambiguous. The CDR3 covers 14 residues. Germline CDR1 is KGHSH and CDR2 is LQKENI. V was cut by 3 bases and J by 6 bases, with 11 bases left in between. The CDR3 sequence is CASSPVAPSGELFF. Here the CDR3 DNA reads TGTGCCAGCTCACCGGTGGCACCATCCGGGGAGCTGTTTTTT.

This clone was seen only once. J is TRBJ1-1 and V is TRBV6-4; D call uncertain. Per germline, CDR1 MRHNA and CDR2 SNTAGT. The CDR3 sequence is 13 residues long. V was trimmed by 5 bases and J by 7 bases, leaving 14 bases between them. CDR3 sequence (DNA): TGTGCCAGCAGTACAAGGCGAGGGAGTGAAGCTTTCTTT. Translated: CASSTRRGSEAFF.

This sequence joins TRBV19 and TRBJ1-5; the D gene is possibly TRBD1 (6 bases). V was pared by 5 bases and J by 0 bases, with 11 bases between. Germline CDR1 and CDR2: LNHDA and SQIVND (reference sequence). This CDR3 has 15 residues. The DNA for the CDR3 is TGTGCCAGTAGTCGACTACAGGGTAGCAATCAGCCCCAGCATTTT. Protein product: CASSRLQGSNQPQHF.

The chain carries TRBV5-1 and TRBJ2-5; TRBD2 matches 10 bases. CDR3 length equals 15 residues. CDR1 SGHRS and CDR2 YFSETQ come from the germline V gene. V shed 4 bases, J shed 2 bases, and the junction held 5 bases outside the gene matches. The CDR3: CASSIGLAEQETQYF. CDR3 nucleotides: TGCGCCAGCAGCATAGGACTAGCGGAGCAAGAGACCCAGTACTTC.

J is TRBJ1-5 and V is TRBV5-4; D uncertain. The ends were cut back, 0 bases at V and 5 bases at J, with 9 bases in the middle. The CDR3 consists of 14 residues. CDR1 SGHNT and CDR2 YYREEE come from the germline V gene (reference sequence). In nucleotides, the CDR3 is TGTGCCAGCAGCTTGGCCGGGAGGGATCAGCCCCAGCATTTT. This codes for CASSLAGRDQPQHF.

The chain carries TRBV7-9 and TRBJ2-7; D remains ambiguous. V was clipped by 1 base and J by 6 bases, with 7 bases between them. The V gene's germline CDR1 is SEHNR and CDR2 FQNEAQ (reference sequence). The CDR3 sequence is 12 residues long. CDR3 DNA: TGTGCCAGCAGCTTAGATAGCCCCGAGCAGTACTTC. Protein product: CASSLDSPEQYF.

The J gene is TRBJ1-5, the V gene TRBV5-6; D gene ambiguous. In germline, CDR1 is SGHDT, CDR2 YYEEEE. CDR3 length equals 15 residues. Trimming shortened V by 2 bases and J by 7 bases, and 16 bases separated the two germline ends. The CDR3 reads CASSLGFSRGQPQHF. The CDR3 DNA reads TGTGCCAGCAGCTTAGGTTTTTCCAGAGGACAGCCCCAGCATTTT. The whole variable domain, filled in from reference TRBV5-6 and TRBJ1-5, reads DAGVTQSPTHLIKTRGQQVTLRCSPKSGHDTVSWYQQALGQGPQFIFQYYEEEERQRGNFPDRFSGHQFPNYSSELNVNALLLGDSALYLCASSLGFSRGQPQHFGDGTRLSIL.